These T cell receptor beta chains were read from a single sample in a study of blood T cell repertoires in COVID-19. Here immunoSEQ multiplex PCR was the method, and the copy in TCRdb shows in-frame clones only, minus some. The sample yields approximately 360,000 clones, less than 90% seen once. The sequencing sample was made of PBMCs or T cells enriched from blood (not recorded which). All receptors derive from a woman between 50 and 59 years old who had recovered from COVID-19. CDR3s include the opening cysteine and the closing phenylalanine or tryptophan. A D gene is named only where the DNA matches it firmly. Expanded clones are given a class, and other clones once, few, many or no size at all.

size | J | D | V | CDR3 | DNA
NA | TRBJ2-5 | NA | TRBV5-1 | CASSLLTGEQETQYF | TGCGCCAGCAGCTTGTTGACGGGGGAACAAGAGACCCAGTACTTC
NA | TRBJ1-1 | TRBD1 | TRBV5-1 | CASGTENTEAFF | TGCGCCAGCGGGACAGAGAACACTGAAGCTTTCTTT
NA | TRBJ2-2 | TRBD1 | TRBV3-1/TRBV3-2 | CAPCPDREFSGELFF | TGTGCCCCCTGCCCGGACAGGGAATTCTCCGGGGAGCTGTTTTTT
NA | TRBJ1-1 | NA | TRBV10-3 | CAISEGTGKSTEAFF | TGTGCCATCAGTGAGGGCACAGGGAAGAGCACTGAAGCTTTCTTT
NA | TRBJ2-1 | TRBD2 | TRBV19 | CASTESGRLNNEQFF | TGTGCCAGCACAGAAAGCGGGAGATTAAACAATGAGCAGTTCTTC
NA | TRBJ1-1 | NA | TRBV19 | CASLERQRGNTEAFF | TGTGCCAGTTTGGAACGACAGCGGGGTAACACTGAAGCTTTCTTT
NA | TRBJ2-3 | NA | TRBV7-2 | CASKQGNTDTQYF | TGTGCCAGTAAACAGGGAAACACAGATACGCAGTATTTT
few | TRBJ1-1 | TRBD1 | TRBV5-1 | CASSLQGYTEAFF | TGCGCCAGCAGCCTACAGGGGTACACTGAAGCTTTCTTT
NA | TRBJ2-3 | NA | TRBV10-3 | CAISGPGGVSLRDTQYF | TGTGCCATCAGTGGACCAGGAGGGGTTTCGTTGCGGGATACGCAGTATTTT
NA | TRBJ2-2 | TRBD1 | TRBV6-5 | CASSYPGQTNTGELFF | TGTGCCAGCAGTTACCCGGGACAGACGAACACCGGGGAGCTGTTTTTT
NA | TRBJ2-1 | TRBD2 | TRBV7-2 | CASSSLAGGPLEQFF | TGTGCCAGCAGCTCCCTAGCGGGAGGGCCGCTTGAGCAGTTCTTC
NA | TRBJ1-4 | NA | TRBV7-9 | CASSRLRSRGEKLFF | TGTGCCAGCAGCCGACTCCGGAGCCGCGGGGAAAAACTGTTTTTT
NA | TRBJ1-2 | NA | TRBV19 | CASSFSWTAHQGYTF | TGTGCCAGTAGTTTCTCCTGGACAGCTCATCAAGGCTACACCTTC
NA | TRBJ2-1 | TRBD2 | TRBV3-1/TRBV3-2 | CASSQGGLAINEQFF | TGTGCCAGCAGCCAGGGGGGACTAGCGATAAATGAGCAGTTCTTC
few | TRBJ1-2 | TRBD1 | TRBV18 | CASSPGQGFNYGYTF | TGTGCCAGCTCACCTGGACAGGGCTTTAACTATGGCTACACCTTC
many | TRBJ1-2 | TRBD1 | TRBV19 | CASSYRGRIGGYTF | TGTGCCAGTAGTTACAGGGGGCGCATAGGTGGCTACACCTTC
NA | TRBJ2-7 | TRBD1 | TRBV28 | CASITTGTGVDEQYF | TGTGCCAGCATCACCACCGGGACAGGGGTCGACGAGCAGTACTTC
NA | TRBJ1-2 | NA | TRBV29-1 | CSVGARGGIGYTF | TGCAGCGTTGGAGCGAGGGGAGGAATTGGCTACACCTTC
NA | TRBJ2-3 | TRBD2 | TRBV11-3 | CASSPLLAGGITDTQYF | TGTGCCAGCAGCCCCCTACTAGCGGGGGGAATCACAGATACGCAGTATTTT
NA | TRBJ2-2 | TRBD2 | TRBV5-6 | CASSSFGLAGGPGELFF | TGTGCCAGCAGCTCATTCGGACTAGCGGGAGGCCCCGGGGAGCTGTTTTTT
NA | TRBJ1-6 | TRBD1 | TRBV28 | CASSSRGSYNSPLHF | TGTGCCAGCAGCTCCAGGGGGTCCTATAATTCACCCCTCCACTTT
NA | TRBJ2-2 | TRBD1 | TRBV6-4 | CASSETGRNTGELFF | TGTGCCAGCAGTGAGACAGGGAGAAACACCGGGGAGCTGTTTTTT
NA | TRBJ2-7 | TRBD2 | TRBV7-8 | CASSSTSGGGYEQYF | TGTGCCAGCAGCTCGACTAGCGGGGGGGGCTACGAGCAGTACTTC
NA | TRBJ1-2 | NA | TRBV2 | CASSETRVLNYGYTF | TGTGCCAGCAGTGAAACTAGGGTCCTGAACTATGGCTACACCTTC
NA | TRBJ1-1 | NA | TRBV5-1 | CASSPSGDTEAFF | TGCGCCAGCAGCCCCTCAGGGGACACTGAAGCTTTCTTT
NA | TRBJ2-2 | NA | TRBV7-2 | CASREQGLRGELFF | TGTGCCAGCAGAGAGCAGGGCCTCAGGGGGGAGCTGTTTTTT
NA | TRBJ1-1 | NA | TRBV12-3/TRBV12-4 | CASRTGYSAFF | TGTGCCAGCAGAACAGGGTATTCAGCTTTCTTT
NA | TRBJ1-1 | NA | TRBV6-4 | CASSDSGRGEAFF | TGTGCCAGCAGTGACTCGGGTAGGGGTGAAGCTTTCTTT
NA | TRBJ2-5 | NA | TRBV30 | CAWSGGSQETQYF | TGTGCCTGGAGTGGAGGCAGCCAAGAGACCCAGTACTTC
few | TRBJ1-5 | TRBD1 | TRBV30 | CAWSQGQGSFGQPQHF | TGTGCCTGGAGCCAAGGACAGGGAAGTTTCGGTCAGCCCCAGCATTTT
NA | TRBJ1-5 | NA | TRBV7-2 | CASSLRPGANQPQHF | TGTGCCAGCAGCTTAAGACCAGGGGCCAATCAGCCCCAGCATTTT
NA | TRBJ2-7 | TRBD1 | TRBV28 | CASSTGQGVSYEQYF | TGTGCCAGCAGTACGGGACAGGGGGTCTCCTACGAGCAGTACTTC
NA | TRBJ1-1 | TRBD1 | TRBV2 | CASTSGTGGTEAFF | TGTGCCAGCACATCCGGGACAGGTGGCACTGAAGCTTTCTTT
NA | TRBJ1-4 | NA | TRBV25-1 | CASSRRSTNEKLFF | TGTGCCAGCAGTCGTCGGTCAACTAATGAAAAACTGTTTTTT
NA | TRBJ2-3 | NA | TRBV5-1 | CASSYTGTGLAGTDTQYF | TGCGCCAGCAGCTACACAGGGACGGGTTTGGCTGGCACAGATACGCAGTATTTT
once | TRBJ2-3 | TRBD2 | TRBV7-2 | CASSLAHQRGADTQYF | TGTGCCAGCAGCTTAGCCCACCAGCGGGGGGCAGATACGCAGTATTTT
NA | TRBJ2-2 | TRBD1 | TRBV6-2/TRBV6-3 | CASSPGQGITGELFF | TGTGCCAGCAGTCCCGGACAGGGAATAACCGGGGAGCTGTTTTTT
NA | TRBJ1-2 | NA | TRBV9 | CASSISNYGYTF | TGTGCCAGCAGTATTTCTAACTATGGCTACACCTTC
NA | TRBJ2-7 | TRBD1 | TRBV6-5 | CASRRPGTAYEQYF | TGTGCCAGCAGAAGACCCGGGACAGCCTACGAGCAGTACTTC
few | TRBJ2-1 | TRBD2 | TRBV7-2 | CASTPTSGSSYNEQFF | TGTGCCAGCACCCCGACTAGCGGGAGCTCCTACAATGAGCAGTTCTTC
NA | TRBJ2-5 | TRBD1 | TRBV2 | CASSGQAPETQYF | TGTGCCAGCAGCGGACAGGCCCCAGAGACCCAGTACTTC
NA | TRBJ2-2 | NA | TRBV7-2 | CASSPQRAGELFF | TGTGCCAGCAGCCCCCAGCGTGCCGGGGAGCTGTTTTTT
once | TRBJ2-6 | TRBD1 | TRBV5-6 | CASSLFGQGAGANVLTF | TGTGCCAGCAGCTTGTTTGGACAGGGGGCCGGGGCCAACGTCCTGACTTTC
once | TRBJ1-6 | NA | TRBV4-3 | CASSQDQVYNSPLHF | TGCGCCAGCAGCCAAGATCAGGTCTATAATTCACCCCTCCACTTT
NA | TRBJ1-2 | NA | TRBV6-1 | CASSEQGSYGYTF | TGTGCCAGCAGTGAACAGGGTAGCTATGGCTACACCTTC
NA | TRBJ1-1 | NA | TRBV7-9 | CASGLQVMNTEAFF | TGTGCCAGCGGGCTACAGGTCATGAACACTGAAGCTTTCTTT
few | TRBJ1-2 | NA | TRBV28 | CASSLWELVDDGYTF | TGTGCCAGCAGTTTATGGGAGCTGGTGGATGATGGCTACACCTTC
NA | TRBJ2-4 | NA | TRBV21-1 | CASSPGDGTGGLKGNF | TGTGCCAGCAGCCCCGGAGATGGGACAGGGGGCCTAAAAGGGAACTTC
NA | TRBJ1-1 | NA | TRBV7-6 | CASSLAGANTEAFF | TGTGCCAGCAGCTTAGCAGGAGCGAACACTGAAGCTTTCTTT
NA | TRBJ2-2 | TRBD2 | TRBV4-2 | CASSQGLAGGYANTGELFF | TGTGCCAGCAGCCAAGGACTAGCGGGAGGGTACGCGAACACCGGGGAGCTGTTTTTT
NA | TRBJ2-1 | TRBD2 | TRBV5-1 | CASSFSGDSYNEQFF | TGCGCCAGCAGCTTCAGCGGGGACTCCTACAATGAGCAGTTCTTC
NA | TRBJ2-1 | NA | TRBV3-1/TRBV3-2 | CASSLTVRPNEQFF | TGTGCCAGCAGCCTCACGGTGAGGCCTAATGAGCAGTTCTTC
NA | TRBJ2-3 | NA | TRBV12-1 | CASSNGVGF | TGTGCCAGCAGCAACGGGGTGGGTTTT
few | TRBJ2-7 | TRBD1 | TRBV11-3 | CASSRDRGHYEQYF | TGTGCCAGCAGCCGAGACAGGGGGCATTACGAGCAGTACTTC
NA | TRBJ1-2 | NA | TRBV7-9 | CASSPPGGFLGYGYTF | TGTGCCAGCAGTCCTCCCGGCGGCTTTCTCGGCTATGGCTACACCTTC